What follows are 10 T cell receptor beta chains derived from one specimen sequenced in a study of blood T cell repertoires in COVID-19. TCRdb keeps only in-frame clones here, not all; method: immunoSEQ multiplex PCR. The data contain about 210,000 clones, 92% of them singletons. Sequenced material: peripheral blood. The receptors stem from a man younger than 45 with acute or convalescent COVID-19.

The chain is built from TRBV5-5 and TRBJ1-5; D call uncertain. The germline CDR1 and CDR2 sequences are SGHKS and YYEKEE (reference sequence). V was shortened by 2 bases and J by 4 bases, with 13 bases between the two germline ends. The CDR3 covers 15 residues. The CDR3 coding sequence is TGTGCCAGCAGCTTTCTGCAGACTCCAAATCAGCCCCAGCATTTT. Encoded protein: CASSFLQTPNQPQHF.

The chain joins TRBV21-1 to TRBJ1-1; no DNA check was done on the table's D call, TRBD1. TRBV21-1 is deemed a pseudogene. There are 12 residues in the CDR3. CDR3 sequence (DNA): TGTGCCAGCAGCAAAATAGGACAGGGAACTTTCTTT. It codes for CASSKIGQGTFF.

The J gene is TRBJ1-3, the V gene TRBV19; 7 bases map to TRBD1. V lost 3 bases to trimming and J lost 0 bases; unmatched junction nucleotides: 5. CDR3 length equals 16 residues. In germline, CDR1 is LNHDA, CDR2 SQIVND (reference sequence). The CDR3 sequence: CASSITWDSSGNTIYF. Written as DNA, the CDR3 is TGTGCCAGTAGTATCACTTGGGACAGCTCTGGAAACACCATATATTTT.

V and J are TRBV2 and TRBJ2-7; the D gene is possibly TRBD1 (6 bases). Deletions cut 3 bases from V and 4 bases from J, with 10 bases between. Germline CDR1 is SNHLY and CDR2 is FYNNEI. The CDR3 is 13 residues long. In DNA form, the CDR3 reads TGTGCCAGCAGTGACCGGACAGATTACGAGCAGTACTTC. Protein: CASSDRTDYEQYF.

The chain recombines TRBV5-1 with TRBJ2-3, with D possibly TRBD2 on 5 matching bases. Germline values: CDR1 SGHRS, CDR2 YFSETQ. The CDR3 loop spans 12 amino acids. Trimming pared 5 bases from V and 3 bases from J, leaving 7 bases between. CDR3: CASRRGTDTQYF. CDR3 coding DNA: TGCGCCAGCAGGCGAGGGACAGATACGCAGTATTTT.

The sample holds one count of this clone. The chain recombines TRBV5-8 with TRBJ1-5, with 7 bases lining up with TRBD1. V shed 1 base and J 1 base; nucleotides not matched to a gene: 5. From germline, CDR1 is SGHTS and CDR2 YDEGEE. The CDR3 has 16 amino acids. The CDR3 nucleotides are TGTGCCAGCAGCTTGTTAGGCAGGGGGAGCAATCAGCCCCAGCATTTT. Translation: CASSLLGRGSNQPQHF.

V is TRBV5-4 and J is TRBJ2-3; possible D gene TRBD2, 6 bases. Germline assignment: CDR1 SGHNT and CDR2 YYREEE (reference sequence). Trimming cost V 0 bases and J 1 base, with 12 bases left between them. The CDR3 is 16 amino acids. CDR3 sequence reads: CASSLGGDRGTDTQYF. The CDR3 coding sequence is TGTGCCAGCAGCTTGGGGGGGGATAGAGGCACAGATACGCAGTATTTT.

The gene calls are TRBV18 and TRBJ2-7, with 7 bases lining up with TRBD2. This CDR3 is 13 amino acids long. V lost 8 bases to trimming and J lost 3 bases; unmatched junction nucleotides: 7. Germline V gives CDR1 KGHSH, CDR2 LQKENI. The CDR3 nucleotides read TGTGCCAGCGGGAGGGATTCTCTCTACGAGCAGTACTTC. Protein sequence: CASGRDSLYEQYF. Based on the CDR3 plus reference TRBV18 and TRBJ2-7, the full variable domain is NAGVMQNPRHLVRRRGQEARLRCSPMKGHSHVYWYRQLPEEGLKFMVYLQKENIIDESGMPKERFSAEFPKEGPSILRIQQVVRGDSAAYFCASGRDSLYEQYFGPGTRLTVT.

The V gene is TRBV5-1, the J gene TRBJ1-4, with 7 nucleotides matching TRBD1. Germline CDR1 is SGHRS and CDR2 is YFSETQ. The CDR3 is 16 amino acids. V gave up 6 bases and J gave up 7 bases; unmatched junction bases: 15. The CDR3 DNA reads as TGCGCCAGCAAAGCCGACAGGGCAGGTCGGGGTGAAAAACTGTTTTTT. Its translation is CASKADRAGRGEKLFF. Variable domain in full (rest from reference TRBV5-1 and TRBJ1-4): KAGVTQTPRYLIKTRGQQVTLSCSPISGHRSVSWYQQTPGQGLQFLFEYFSETQRNKGNFPGRFSGRQFSNSRSEMNVSTLELGDSALYLCASKADRAGRGEKLFFGSGTQLSVL.

The chain combines TRBV12-3 or TRBV12-4 with TRBJ1-3, with a possible D match to TRBD1 (5 bases). CDR3 length: 12 residues. V was pared by 7 bases and J by 7 bases, with 11 bases between. The CDR3 DNA follows: TGTGCCAGCACGGCAGGGAGGAACACCATATATTTT. Amino acids: CASTAGRNTIYF.